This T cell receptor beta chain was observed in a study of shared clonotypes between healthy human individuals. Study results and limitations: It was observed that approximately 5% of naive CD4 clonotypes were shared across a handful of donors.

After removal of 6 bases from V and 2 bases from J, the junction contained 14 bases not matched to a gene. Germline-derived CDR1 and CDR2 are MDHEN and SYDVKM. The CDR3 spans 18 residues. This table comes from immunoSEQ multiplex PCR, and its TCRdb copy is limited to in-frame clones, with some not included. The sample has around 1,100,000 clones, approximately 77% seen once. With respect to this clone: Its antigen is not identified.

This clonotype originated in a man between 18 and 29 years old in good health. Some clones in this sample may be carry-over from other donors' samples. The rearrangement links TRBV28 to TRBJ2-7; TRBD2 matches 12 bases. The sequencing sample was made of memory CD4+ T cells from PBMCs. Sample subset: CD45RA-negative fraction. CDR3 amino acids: CASSPARALAGGPYEQYF. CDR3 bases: TGTGCCAGCAGCCCCGCAAGAGCCCTAGCGGGAGGGCCCTACGAGCAGTACTTC.